This entry is about one T cell receptor beta chain. Its matching antigen is unknown. The sample's time point: blood 2 weeks post-SBRT. The treatment was: 15 Gy SBRT to primary tumor, nephrectomy 4 weeks later. The data derive from a study of radiation and T cells in renal cell carcinoma. Study at large: Nephrectomy followed 15 Gy stereotactic body radiation by 4 weeks.

CDR1 is SGHDT, CDR2 YYEEEE, per germline. The CDR3 totals 12 residues. V gave up 2 bases and J gave up 6 bases, with 6 bases separating them. Study-level points and caveats: No pretreatment tumor biopsies were available for baseline clonotypes.

Sequencing was performed with immunoSEQ multiplex PCR; in TCRdb, only in-frame clones are kept and a portion is missing. The sample shows about 130,000 clones, over 75% of them seen only once. The sequence was collected from an older woman with renal cell carcinoma. V is TRBV5-6 and J is TRBJ2-1; no firm D call. This specimen consisted of blood, obtained from a patient whose treatment included radiotherapy and nephrectomy. CDR3 sequence: CASSLIINEQFF. As DNA, the CDR3 is TGTGCCAGCAGCTTAATTATCAATGAGCAGTTCTTC.